One sample yielded the 29 T cell receptor beta chains listed below, sequenced in a study of cytomegalovirus exposure and HLA in healthy donors. The study ran its PCR with 60 Vbeta and 13 Jbeta primers. Measured with immunoSEQ multiplex PCR; TCRdb has only the in-frame clones, and not every one. Here the sample spans around 130,000 clones, 74% being singletons. Sequencing was done on a sample of PBMCs. The receptors were sampled from a woman between 50 and 59 years old in good health and CMV-seropositive.

This rearrangement joins TRBV11-3 to TRBJ2-6, with a possible D match to TRBD1 (5 bases). The V gene lost 4 bases and the J gene lost 2 bases, with 9 bases spanning the gap. The germline V gene has CDR1 SGHNT and CDR2 YENEEA. CDR3 size: 15 residues. The CDR3 protein is CASSSQGAGANVLTF. For the CDR3, the DNA is TGTGCCAGCAGCTCTCAGGGTGCTGGGGCCAACGTCCTGACTTTC.

The chain combines TRBV6-1 with TRBJ2-5; 9 bases match TRBD1. The closer fit of TRBJ2-7 to the DNA end suggests the J call may be wrong. This CDR3 comprises 14 residues. Germline V CDR1 and CDR2: MNHNS, SASEGT. The CDR3 nucleotides are TGTGCCAGCAGTGCGGGACAGGGATACTACGAGCAGTACTTC. This encodes CASSAGQGYYEQYF.

This clone was seen just once. The CDR3 sequence is CASSLTGSNEQYF. The CDR3 nucleotides are TGTGCCAGCAGTCTGACAGGGTCTAACGAGCAGTACTTC. The genes are TRBV6-1 and TRBJ2-7; TRBD1 aligns across 7 bases. CDR1 and CDR2 (germline): MNHNS, SASEGT. The CDR3 contains 13 residues. The V segment lost 5 bases and the J segment 5 bases; nucleotides outside the gene matches: 6.

The chain carries TRBV10-2 and TRBJ1-2; maybe TRBD1 (5 bases). The V gene lost 6 bases and the J gene lost 6 bases, with 14 bases spanning the gap. The germline CDR1 and CDR2 sequences are WSHSY and SAAADI. The CDR3 spans 13 residues. The CDR3 reads CASRAGPSDGYTF. CDR3 sequence (DNA): TGCGCCAGCAGGGCAGGGCCCTCCGATGGCTACACCTTC.

The rearrangement links TRBV4-1 to TRBJ2-1; D unclear. V lost 0 bases to trimming and J lost 4 bases, with 10 bases between them. Per the germline V gene, CDR1 is MGHRA and CDR2 is YSYEKL. This CDR3 contains 15 residues. CDR3 amino acids: CASSQDPAGYNEQFF. In nucleotides, the CDR3 is TGCGCCAGCAGCCAAGATCCCGCCGGGTACAATGAGCAGTTCTTC.

The chain carries TRBV9 and TRBJ2-1, with 9 bases matching TRBD1. After removal of 3 bases from V and 9 bases from J, the junction contained 13 bases not matched to a gene. Germline V gene sequence: CDR1 SGDLS, CDR2 YYNGEE. This CDR3 is 16 amino acids long. The CDR3 bases are TGTGCCAGCAGCGCCCCCCACAGGGGGCGGTCTGGTGAGCAGTTCTTC. Its translation is CASSAPHRGRSGEQFF.

This sequence joins TRBV4-2 and TRBJ2-4; 7 bases are a match to TRBD1. This CDR3 is built from 16 residues. V shed 5 bases, J shed 6 bases, and the junction held 13 bases outside the gene matches. Germline V lookup: CDR1 LGHNA, CDR2 YNFKEQ. This CDR3 is CASSYTPGQQVNIQYF. The CDR3 bases are TGTGCCAGCAGCTATACCCCGGGACAGCAAGTAAACATTCAGTACTTC.

This chain joins TRBV10-3 and TRBJ1-1; D is unclear. The length of the CDR3 is 12 residues. Per the germline V gene, CDR1 is ENHRY and CDR2 is SYGVKD. V lost 4 bases, J lost 4 bases, and 7 bases lay in between. The CDR3 loop reads CAISGRGTEAFF. The CDR3 region has the DNA TGTGCCATCAGTGGACGGGGCACTGAAGCTTTCTTT.

The chain combines TRBV9 with TRBJ1-1; D possibly corresponds to TRBD1 (6 bases). Germline lookup yields CDR1 SGDLS and CDR2 YYNGEE. This CDR3 comprises 14 residues. Trimming cost V 4 bases and J 5 bases, with 15 bases left between them. CDR3 sequence (DNA): TGTGCCAGCAGCTCCATTGTCCAGGGGACTGAAGCTTTCTTT. Translating it yields CASSSIVQGTEAFF. Filled out from reference TRBV9 and TRBJ1-1, the complete variable domain reads DSGVTQTPKHLITATGQRVTLRCSPRSGDLSVYWYQQSLDQGLQFLIQYYNGEERAKGNILERFSAQQFPDLHSELNLSSLELGDSALYFCASSSIVQGTEAFFGQGTRLTVV.

The V call is TRBV2, the J call TRBJ1-5; D gene uncertain. Per germline, CDR1 SNHLY and CDR2 FYNNEI. V lost 8 bases and J 5 bases, leaving 19 bases between the germline ends. The CDR3 is 15 residues long. The DNA of the CDR3 is TGTGCCAGCCACGAGGGAGGTCACGGCTATCAGCCCCAGCATTTT. Encoded protein: CASHEGGHGYQPQHF.

The chain couples TRBV7-6 to TRBJ1-2, with TRBD1 matching over 7 bases. V lost 6 bases and J lost 8; bases outside the gene matches: 12. Germline-derived CDR1 and CDR2 are SGHVS and FNYEAQ. The CDR3 runs 14 residues. This CDR3 is CASRSPRAGGGYTF. The CDR3 DNA follows: TGTGCCAGCAGGTCGCCGAGGGCAGGGGGAGGCTACACCTTC.

This sequence joins TRBV7-7 and TRBJ2-5; 8 bases agree with TRBD1. The CDR3 contains 13 residues. V gave up 4 bases and J gave up 4 bases; unmatched junction bases: 2. CDR1 and CDR2 (germline): SSHAT, FNYEAQ (reference sequence). The CDR3 spells CASSSGQGETQYF. The CDR3 region has the DNA TGTGCCAGCAGCTCCGGACAGGGAGAGACCCAGTACTTC.

The V gene is TRBV5-1, the J gene TRBJ2-2; 8 bases are shared with TRBD2. The germline gives CDR1 SGHRS, CDR2 YFSETQ. Trimming cost V 2 bases and J 4 bases; bases outside gene matches: 7. The CDR3 spans 16 residues. This CDR3 is CASSFGGDQTTGELFF. CDR3 bases: TGCGCCAGCAGCTTCGGGGGGGATCAGACCACCGGGGAGCTGTTTTTT.

The table lists this clone with many counts. The CDR3 region has the DNA TGTGCCAGCAGTCAGGGCCTTGATTACGAGCAGTACTTC. This encodes CASSQGLDYEQYF. The V gene is TRBV7-2, the J gene TRBJ2-7; TRBD1 might be the D (5 bases). The CDR3 is 13 amino acids. Trimming took 6 bases from V and 4 from J, leaving 13 bases between them. Looked up from germline, CDR1 is SGHTA and CDR2 is FQGNSA.

V is TRBV6-5 and J is TRBJ1-1; 8 nucleotides agree with TRBD1. The J segment lost 1 base and the V segment lost 5 bases, leaving 3 bases of the junction unmatched. Germline CDR1 and CDR2: MNHEY and SVGAGI. The CDR3 totals 14 residues. The CDR3 here is CASSPGGWNTEAFF. The CDR3, as DNA: TGTGCCAGCAGTCCAGGGGGCTGGAACACTGAAGCTTTCTTT.

The chain carries TRBV6-5 and TRBJ2-3; TRBD1 matches at 7 bases. V was pared by 5 bases and J by 0 bases, with 2 bases of the junction left unmatched. The V gene's germline CDR1 is MNHEY and CDR2 SVGAGI. CDR3 length equals 14 residues. The CDR3 sequence is CASSRGHSTDTQYF. Written as DNA, the CDR3 is TGTGCCAGCAGTAGGGGGCACAGCACAGATACGCAGTATTTT.

The V and J genes are TRBV5-1 and TRBJ1-1; D unresolved. The CDR3 is made up of 14 amino acids. The germline V gene has CDR1 SGHRS and CDR2 YFSETQ. Trimming took 4 bases from V and 3 from J, leaving 13 bases between them. In nucleotides, the CDR3 is TGCGCCAGCAGCCGGTCGAGGGCGGACACTGAAGCTTTCTTT. Amino acids: CASSRSRADTEAFF.

The rearrangement uses TRBV21-1 and TRBJ2-1; TRBD2 reflects the table's D call only, with no check against the DNA. TRBV21-1 is deemed a pseudogene. The CDR3 extends over 17 amino acids. CDR3 sequence: CASRSHSSAGGYNEQFF. The CDR3 DNA reads as TGTGCCAGCAGGAGCCATTCATCAGCGGGGGGATACAATGAGCAGTTCTTC.

The chain links TRBV30 to TRBJ2-3; D might be TRBD2 (5 bases). The CDR3 has 12 residues. Trimming removed 3 bases from V and 6 bases from J, with 10 bases in between. Germline CDR1 reads GTSNPN; CDR2 reads SVGIG (reference sequence). The CDR3 loop reads CAWSHTGDTQYF. The CDR3 region has the DNA TGTGCCTGGAGCCACACGGGGGATACGCAGTATTTT.

This CDR3 reads CASSRGGVNTEAFF. CDR3 coding DNA: TGTGCCAGCAGCCGGGGCGGGGTGAACACTGAAGCTTTCTTT. The chain uses TRBV11-3 and TRBJ1-1, with D possibly being TRBD1 (5 bases). The CDR3 spans 14 residues. Trimming took off 5 bases at V and 0 bases at J, with 10 bases between the two ends. Looked up from germline, CDR1 is SGHNT and CDR2 is YENEEA. Together with reference TRBV11-3 and TRBJ1-1, the CDR3 gives the full variable domain: EAGVVQSPRYKIIEKKQPVAFWCNPISGHNTLYWYLQNLGQGPELLIRYENEEAVDDSQLPKDRFSAERLKGVDSTLKIQPAELGDSAVYLCASSRGGVNTEAFFGQGTRLTVV.

The V call is TRBV6-5, the J call TRBJ1-3; TRBD1 might be the D (6 bases). Germline CDR1 reads MNHEY; CDR2 reads SVGAGI. The germline V and J ends were trimmed by 7 bases and 0 bases, with 13 bases remaining between them. The CDR3 sequence is 15 residues long. CDR3 sequence: CASNPGGASGNTIYF. The CDR3 region has the DNA TGTGCCAGCAACCCGGGGGGGGCCTCTGGAAACACCATATATTTT.

The chain joins TRBV18 to TRBJ2-5, with TRBD1 matching over 8 bases. With V trimmed by 4 bases and J by 5 bases, 6 bases remained unmatched. Germline V gene lookup returns CDR1 KGHSH and CDR2 LQKENI. The CDR3 extends over 14 amino acids. The CDR3 DNA sequence: TGTGCCAGCTCACGCGGACAGGGCCCGGAGACCCAGTACTTC. Residues: CASSRGQGPETQYF.

This clone occurred once. DNA of the CDR3: TGTGCCAGCAGGGGGGGTCGCCAGCCCCAGCATTTT. Encoded protein: CASRGGRQPQHF. The rearrangement links TRBV2 to TRBJ1-5, with a tentative D call TRBD1 (5 bases). V gave up 6 bases and J gave up 7 bases, with 10 bases separating them. The CDR3 extends over 12 amino acids. Germline CDR1 is SNHLY and CDR2 is FYNNEI. The whole variable domain, remainder taken from reference TRBV2 and TRBJ1-5, is EPEVTQTPSHQVTQMGQEVILRCVPISNHLYFYWYRQILGQKVEFLVSFYNNEISEKSEIFDDQFSVERPDGSNFTLKIRSTKLEDSAMYFCASRGGRQPQHFGDGTRLSIL.

V usage is TRBV7-2 and J usage is TRBJ2-7, with D hard to call. There are 16 residues in the CDR3. V gave up 3 bases and J gave up 5 bases, with 20 bases separating them. In germline, CDR1 is SGHTA, CDR2 FQGNSA. For the CDR3, the DNA is TGTGCCAGCAGCTTCGCCTTACCGAGAGCCCCTCACGAGCAGTACTTC. The encoded protein is CASSFALPRAPHEQYF.

V and J are TRBV6-5 and TRBJ1-5, with no clear D. The CDR3 contains 12 residues. CDR1 is MNHEY, CDR2 SVGAGI, per germline. Between the trimmed V and J ends, which lost 7 bases and 2 bases, there was a span of 6 bases. The CDR3 region is CASKSGNQPQHF. In DNA form, the CDR3 reads TGTGCCAGCAAAAGCGGCAATCAGCCCCAGCATTTT.

The chain recombines TRBV6-1 with TRBJ2-1, with a possible D match to TRBD2 (5 bases). The CDR3 runs 12 residues. Looked up from germline, CDR1 is MNHNS and CDR2 is SASEGT. Trimming removed 2 bases at V and 8 bases at J, with 7 bases between. CDR3 loop: CASSEYGDEQFF. The CDR3 coding sequence is TGTGCCAGCAGTGAATACGGGGATGAGCAGTTCTTC.

This clone was observed a handful of times. The chain uses TRBV4-2 and TRBJ2-7; no firm D call. V lost 0 bases to trimming and J lost 3 bases, with 9 bases between them. This CDR3 comprises 14 residues. Germline CDR1 and CDR2: LGHNA and YNFKEQ. CDR3 nucleotides: TGTGCCAGCAGCCAAGATAAAACGGGCTACGAGCAGTACTTC. Residues: CASSQDKTGYEQYF.

V is TRBV6-6 and J is TRBJ1-2; unclear D gene. The V gene's germline CDR1 is MNHNY and CDR2 SVGAGI (reference sequence). V was shortened by 7 bases and J by 8 bases, with 17 bases between the two germline ends. CDR3 length: 13 residues. CDR3 loop: CASNTPEGDGYTF. The DNA of the CDR3 is TGTGCCAGCAATACCCCGGAAGGAGACGGCTACACCTTC.

The rearrangement uses TRBV9 and TRBJ2-2; a weak D match, TRBD2 (6 bases). Trimming removed 3 bases from V and 1 base from J, with 10 bases in between. The CDR3 totals 15 residues. Germline V gene data show CDR1 as SGDLS and CDR2 as YYNGEE. CDR3 region: CASSATSLNTGELFF. CDR3 nucleotides: TGTGCCAGCAGCGCGACTAGTTTGAACACCGGGGAGCTGTTTTTT.